This TCR beta chain stems from a study of shared clonotypes between healthy human individuals. Study-wide points: Relative to their counterparts shared across all four donors, non-shared clonotypes exhibited diminished generation probabilities. What limited the represented genetic and exposure-history diversity was the small number of donors.

For this clone: Its specificity is not known.

Here immunoSEQ multiplex PCR was the method, and the copy in TCRdb shows in-frame clones only, minus some. The sample contains about 2.4 million clones, over 85% of which appear only once. The receptor was isolated from a man between 18 and 29 years old in good health. The sequenced material came from naive CD4+ T cells sorted from blood. Described subset: CD45RA+ positively selected.

The CDR3 nucleotides are TGCGCCAGCAGCGCCGGGCCAGTAGATCAGCCCCAGCATTTT. Translating gives CASSAGPVDQPQHF. V usage is TRBV5-1 and J usage is TRBJ1-5; D unresolved. The CDR3 has 14 residues. The ends were cut back, 4 bases at V and 5 bases at J, with 13 bases in the middle. CDR1 is SGHRS and CDR2 is YFSETQ in the germline V gene.